The sequence of this TCR beta chain was determined in a study of cytomegalovirus exposure and HLA in healthy donors. Overall study findings and caveats: Previous analysis showed most TCR beta V segments were productive about 87% or about 30% of the time. One variant, a missense change in DCLRE1C, was linked in a later analysis to TCR beta V- and J-gene trimming.

With 60 Vbeta and 13 Jbeta primers, the PCR was carried out. The table came from immunoSEQ multiplex PCR; TCRdb's copy has only in-frame clones and leaves some out. The sample lists roughly 88,000 clones, 69% occurring once. Regarding this clone: The antigen is not known.

V shed 2 bases and J 2 bases; nucleotides not matched to a gene: 2. The V gene's germline CDR1 is SGDLS and CDR2 YYNGEE. The CDR3 contains 17 residues. The source is a man aged 45-65 years in good health and CMV-seronegative. This sequence joins TRBV9 and TRBJ2-6; 12 bases agree with TRBD1. Sequencing input: PBMCs. CDR3 loop: CASSVGDRGPGANVLTF. The DNA of the CDR3 is TGTGCCAGCAGCGTTGGGGACAGGGGGCCTGGGGCCAACGTCCTGACTTTC.